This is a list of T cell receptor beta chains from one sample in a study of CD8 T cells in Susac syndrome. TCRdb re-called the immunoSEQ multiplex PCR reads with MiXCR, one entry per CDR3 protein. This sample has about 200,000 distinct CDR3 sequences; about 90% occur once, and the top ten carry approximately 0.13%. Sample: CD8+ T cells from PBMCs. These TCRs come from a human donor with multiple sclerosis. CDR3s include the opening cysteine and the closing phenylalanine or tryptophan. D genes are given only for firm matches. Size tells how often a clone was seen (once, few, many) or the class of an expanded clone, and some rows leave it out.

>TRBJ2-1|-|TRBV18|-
CASSPGDLTQFF
TGTGCCAGCTCACCCGGGGACTTAACTCAGTTCTTC
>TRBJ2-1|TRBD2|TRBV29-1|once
CSVELGGTFDEQFF
TGCAGCGTTGAGTTGGGGGGGACCTTCGATGAGCAGTTCTTC
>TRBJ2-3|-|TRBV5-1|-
CASSPGSRMADTQYF
TGCGCCAGCAGCCCCGGATCTAGAATGGCAGATACGCAGTATTTT
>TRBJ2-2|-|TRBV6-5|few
CASSFLGPGELFF
TGTGCCAGCAGTTTCCTCGGGCCCGGGGAGCTGTTTTTT
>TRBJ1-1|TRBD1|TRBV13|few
CASSDGQGLNTEAFF
TGTGCCAGCAGCGACGGACAGGGATTGAACACTGAAGCTTTCTTT
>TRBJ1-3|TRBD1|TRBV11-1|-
CASSLFPYAPGTGASGNTIYF
TGTGCCAGCAGCTTATTTCCCTACGCACCGGGGACAGGGGCCTCTGGAAACACCATATATTTT
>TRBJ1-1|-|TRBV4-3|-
CASSQDLSGGNTEAFF
TGCGCCAGCAGCCAAGATTTGTCGGGAGGGAACACTGAAGCTTTCTTT
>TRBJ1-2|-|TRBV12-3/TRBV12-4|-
CASSTHGYTF
TGTGCCAGCAGCACACATGGCTACACCTTC
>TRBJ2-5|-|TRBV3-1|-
CASSQEGDLQETQYF
TGTGCCAGCAGCCAAGAAGGGGACTTGCAAGAGACCCAGTACTTC
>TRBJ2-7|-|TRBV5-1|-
CASSLDTTYEQYF
TGCGCCAGCAGCTTGGACACCACCTACGAGCAGTACTTC
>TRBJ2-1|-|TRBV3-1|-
CASSHGTTGTGEQFF
TGTGCCAGCAGCCACGGTACGACGGGAACAGGGGAGCAGTTCTTC
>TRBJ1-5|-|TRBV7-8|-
CASSTLGGVAQPQHF
TGTGCCAGCAGCACCCTTGGGGGGGTTGCTCAGCCCCAGCATTTT
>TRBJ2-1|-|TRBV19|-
CASNAPSSYNEQFF
TGTGCCAGTAACGCGCCGAGCTCCTACAATGAGCAGTTCTTC
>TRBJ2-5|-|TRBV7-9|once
CASSSLAETQYF
TGTGCCAGCAGCTCCCTAGCGGAGACCCAGTACTTC
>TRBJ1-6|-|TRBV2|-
CASSEATRGRTAPLHF
TGTGCCAGCAGTGAAGCGACAAGGGGGAGAACGGCACCCCTCCACTTT
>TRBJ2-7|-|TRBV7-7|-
CASSWVAGSEQYF
TGTGCTAGCAGCTGGGTCGCCGGGAGCGAGCAGTACTTC
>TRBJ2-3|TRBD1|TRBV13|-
CASSLPQGPDTQYF
TGTGCCAGCAGCTTACCACAGGGGCCAGATACGCAGTATTTT
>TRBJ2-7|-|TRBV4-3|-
CASSRGRDSIGQYF
TGCGCCAGCAGCCGCGGGCGGGACAGTATAGGGCAGTACTTC
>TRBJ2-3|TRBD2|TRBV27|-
CASSTHRTSDTQYF
TGTGCCAGCAGTACCCACCGGACTAGTGATACGCAGTATTTT
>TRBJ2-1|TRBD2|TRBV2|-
CASSERPGLAGGPSLNEQFF
TGTGCCAGCAGTGAAAGACCGGGACTAGCGGGAGGGCCGAGTTTGAATGAGCAGTTCTTC
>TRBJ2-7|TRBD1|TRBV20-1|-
CSARTGTGGGEQYF
TGCAGTGCTAGGACGGGGACAGGGGGTGGAGAGCAGTACTTC
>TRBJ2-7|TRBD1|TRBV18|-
CASSRPGQPYEQYF
TGTGCCAGCTCCCGGCCGGGACAGCCCTACGAGCAGTACTTC